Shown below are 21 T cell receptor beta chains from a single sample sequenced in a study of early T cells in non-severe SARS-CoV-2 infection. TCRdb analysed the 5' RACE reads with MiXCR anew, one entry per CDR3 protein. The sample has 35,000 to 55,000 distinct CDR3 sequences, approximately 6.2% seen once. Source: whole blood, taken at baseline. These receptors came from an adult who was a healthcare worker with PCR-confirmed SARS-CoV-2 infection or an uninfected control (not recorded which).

The CDR3 here is CASRFTGEGEQYF. The CDR3 nucleotides read TGTGCCAGCAGATTCACAGGGGAGGGCGAGCAGTACTTC. This chain connects TRBV12-3 or TRBV12-4 to TRBJ2-7; possibly TRBD1 or TRBD2 for D (7 bases each). Trimming took 6 bases from V and 6 from J, leaving 15 bases between them. The CDR3 has 13 amino acids.

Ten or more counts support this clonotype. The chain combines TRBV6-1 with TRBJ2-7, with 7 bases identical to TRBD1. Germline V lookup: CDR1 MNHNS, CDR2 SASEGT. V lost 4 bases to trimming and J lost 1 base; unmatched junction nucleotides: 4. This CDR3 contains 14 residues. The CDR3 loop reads CASSAGGSSYEQYF. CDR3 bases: TGTGCCAGCAGTGCAGGGGGTAGTTCCTACGAGCAGTACTTC.

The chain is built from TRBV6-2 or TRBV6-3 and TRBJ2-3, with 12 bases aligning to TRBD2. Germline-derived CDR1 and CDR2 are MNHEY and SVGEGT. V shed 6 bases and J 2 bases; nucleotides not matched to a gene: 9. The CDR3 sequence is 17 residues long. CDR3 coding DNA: TGTGCCAGCAGCCCCGGACTAGCGGGGCTCCACACAGATACGCAGTATTTT. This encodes CASSPGLAGLHTDTQYF.

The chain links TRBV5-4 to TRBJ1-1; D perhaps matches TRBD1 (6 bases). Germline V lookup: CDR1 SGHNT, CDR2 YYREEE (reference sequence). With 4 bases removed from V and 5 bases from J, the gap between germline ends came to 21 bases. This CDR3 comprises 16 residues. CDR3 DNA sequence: TGTGCCAGCAGCGAAACGGGGGGGGCAAGAGGTACTGAAGCTTTCTTT. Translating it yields CASSETGGARGTEAFF.

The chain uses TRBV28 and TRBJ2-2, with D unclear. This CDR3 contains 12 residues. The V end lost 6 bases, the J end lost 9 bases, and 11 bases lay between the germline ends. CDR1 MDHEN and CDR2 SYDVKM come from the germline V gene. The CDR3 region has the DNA TGTGCCAGCAGACCGGTCGCCCGGGAGCTGTTTTTT. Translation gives CASRPVARELFF.

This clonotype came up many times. The CDR3 reads CASRDRETQPQHF. CDR3 coding DNA: TGTGCCAGCAGGGACAGAGAAACTCAGCCCCAGCATTTT. V usage is TRBV2 and J usage is TRBJ1-5; perhaps TRBD1 as D (6 bases). The germline gives CDR1 SNHLY, CDR2 FYNNEI. Trimming removed 6 bases from V and 6 bases from J, with 12 bases in between. The CDR3 loop spans 13 amino acids.

This CDR3 is CASTLLAGVTDTQYF. In nucleotides, the CDR3 is TGTGCCAGTACCCTTCTAGCGGGGGTCACAGATACGCAGTATTTT. V usage is TRBV19 and J usage is TRBJ2-3; TRBD2 matches 10 bases. Germline CDR1 reads LNHDA; CDR2 reads SQIVND (reference sequence). V lost 7 bases and J lost 2; bases outside the gene matches: 6. The CDR3 length is 15 residues.

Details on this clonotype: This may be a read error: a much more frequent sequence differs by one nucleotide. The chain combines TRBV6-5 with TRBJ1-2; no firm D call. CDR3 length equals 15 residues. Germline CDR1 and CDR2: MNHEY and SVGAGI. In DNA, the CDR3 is TGTGCCGGCAGTTACTCGGCCAGATCATACTATGGCTACACCTTC. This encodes CAGSYSARSYYGYTF.

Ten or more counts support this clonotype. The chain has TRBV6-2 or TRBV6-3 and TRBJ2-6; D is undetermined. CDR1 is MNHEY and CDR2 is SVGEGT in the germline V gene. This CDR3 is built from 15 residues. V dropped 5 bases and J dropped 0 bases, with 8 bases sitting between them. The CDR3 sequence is CASSPLNSGANVLTF. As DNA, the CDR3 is TGTGCCAGCAGTCCGTTAAACTCTGGGGCCAACGTCCTGACTTTC.

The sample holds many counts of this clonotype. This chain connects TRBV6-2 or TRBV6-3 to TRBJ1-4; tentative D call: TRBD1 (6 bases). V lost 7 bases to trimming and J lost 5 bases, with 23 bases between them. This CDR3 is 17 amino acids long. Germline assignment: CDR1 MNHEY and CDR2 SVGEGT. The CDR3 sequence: CASTKRGRGPRNEKLFF. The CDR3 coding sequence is TGTGCCAGCACTAAAAGGGGGAGGGGTCCTCGGAATGAAAAACTGTTTTTT.

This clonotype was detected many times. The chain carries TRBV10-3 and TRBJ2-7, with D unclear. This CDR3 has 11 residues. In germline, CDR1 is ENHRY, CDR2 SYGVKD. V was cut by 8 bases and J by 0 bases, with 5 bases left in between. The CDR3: CAIGHSYEQYF. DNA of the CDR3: TGTGCCATCGGGCACTCCTACGAGCAGTACTTC.

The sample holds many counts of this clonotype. The chain's CDR3 is CASSLAPRQGARGYTF. In DNA form, the CDR3 reads TGTGCCAGCAGCTTAGCCCCAAGACAGGGGGCCCGAGGCTACACCTTC. The genes are TRBV7-2 and TRBJ1-2; 10 bases map to TRBD1. CDR1 is SGHTA, CDR2 FQGNSA, per germline. V gave up 0 bases and J gave up 8 bases; unmatched junction bases: 9. CDR3 length: 16 residues.

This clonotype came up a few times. The CDR3 DNA reads as TGTGCCAGCAGCAGGGACCTCCAACCTGAAGCTTTCTTT. This sequence encodes CASSRDLQPEAFF. The chain combines TRBV12-3 or TRBV12-4 with TRBJ1-1; perhaps TRBD1 as D (5 bases). V was cut by 6 bases and J by 6 bases, with 14 bases left in between. The CDR3 runs to 13 residues.

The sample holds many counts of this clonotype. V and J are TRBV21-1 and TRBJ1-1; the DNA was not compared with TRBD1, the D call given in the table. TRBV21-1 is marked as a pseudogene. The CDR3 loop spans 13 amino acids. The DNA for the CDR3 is TGTGCCAGCAGCCCCGACAGGGGCACTGAAGTTTTCTTT. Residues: CASSPDRGTEVFF.

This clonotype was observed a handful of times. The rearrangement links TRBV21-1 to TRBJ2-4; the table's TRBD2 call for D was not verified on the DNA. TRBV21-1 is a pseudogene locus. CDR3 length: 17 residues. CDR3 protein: CASSPSPEAGGKNIQYF. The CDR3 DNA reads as TGTGCCAGCAGCCCATCCCCAGAGGCGGGGGGGAAAAACATTCAGTACTTC.

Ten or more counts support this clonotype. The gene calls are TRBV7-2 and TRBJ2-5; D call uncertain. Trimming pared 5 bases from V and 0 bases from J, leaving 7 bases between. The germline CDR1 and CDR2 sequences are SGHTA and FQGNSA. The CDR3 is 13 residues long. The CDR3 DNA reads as TGTGCCAGCAGCCGAAATTACCAAGAGACCCAGTACTTC. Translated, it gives CASSRNYQETQYF. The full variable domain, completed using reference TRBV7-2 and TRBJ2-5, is GAGVSQSPSNKVTEKGKDVELRCDPISGHTALYWYRQSLGQGLEFLIYFQGNSAPDKSGLPSDRFSAERTGGSVSTLTIQRTQQEDSAVYLCASSRNYQETQYFGPGTRLLVL.

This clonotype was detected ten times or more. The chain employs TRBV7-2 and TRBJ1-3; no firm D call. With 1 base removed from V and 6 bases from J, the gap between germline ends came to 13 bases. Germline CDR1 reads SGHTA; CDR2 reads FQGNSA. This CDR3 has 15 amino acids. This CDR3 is CASSLEGRRENTIYF. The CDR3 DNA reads TGTGCCAGCAGCTTAGAGGGCCGCCGGGAAAACACCATATATTTT.

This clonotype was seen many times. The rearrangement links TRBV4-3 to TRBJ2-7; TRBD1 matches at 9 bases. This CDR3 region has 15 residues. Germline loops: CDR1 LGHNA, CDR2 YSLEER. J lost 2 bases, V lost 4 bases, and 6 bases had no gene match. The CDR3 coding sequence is TGCGCCAGCAGCCCGACGACAGGGGGAACCTACGAGCAGTACTTC. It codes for CASSPTTGGTYEQYF.

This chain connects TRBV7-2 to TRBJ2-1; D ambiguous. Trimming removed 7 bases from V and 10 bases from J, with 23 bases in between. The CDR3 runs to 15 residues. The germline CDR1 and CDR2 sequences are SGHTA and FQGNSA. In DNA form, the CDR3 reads TGTGCCAGCACCGATCCTCCCCCCCCTCAGCGAGAGCAGTTCTTC. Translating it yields CASTDPPPPQREQFF.

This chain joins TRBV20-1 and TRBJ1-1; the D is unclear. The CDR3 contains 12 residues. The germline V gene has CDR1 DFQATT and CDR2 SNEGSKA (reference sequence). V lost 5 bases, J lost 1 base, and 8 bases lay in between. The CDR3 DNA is TGCAGTGCTCCTAGGAAGAACACTGAAGCTTTCTTT. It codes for CSAPRKNTEAFF.

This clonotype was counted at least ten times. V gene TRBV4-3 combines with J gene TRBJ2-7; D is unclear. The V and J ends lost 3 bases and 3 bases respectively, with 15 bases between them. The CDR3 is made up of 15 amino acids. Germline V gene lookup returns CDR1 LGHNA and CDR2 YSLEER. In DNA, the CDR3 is TGCGCCAGCAGCCAGGCCAGAGGAACAGACTACGAGCAGTACTTC. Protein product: CASSQARGTDYEQYF.